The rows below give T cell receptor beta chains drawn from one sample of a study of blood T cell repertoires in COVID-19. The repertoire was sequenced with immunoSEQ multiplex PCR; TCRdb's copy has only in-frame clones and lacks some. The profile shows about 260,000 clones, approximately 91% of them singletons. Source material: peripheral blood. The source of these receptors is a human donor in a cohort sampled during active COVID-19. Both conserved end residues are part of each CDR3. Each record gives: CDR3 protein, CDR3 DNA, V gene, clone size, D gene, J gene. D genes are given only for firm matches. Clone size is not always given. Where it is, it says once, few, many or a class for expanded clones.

CDR3 protein: CASRTGTGAGNTIYF; CDR3 DNA: TGTGCCAGCAGAACCGGGACAGGGGCTGGAAACACCATATATTTT; V gene: TRBV7-2; clone size: once; D gene: TRBD1; J gene: TRBJ1-3
CDR3 protein: CASSLRLAGSKRDEQFF; CDR3 DNA: TGTGCCAGCAGCCTAAGACTAGCGGGGTCTAAACGGGATGAGCAGTTCTTC; V gene: TRBV3-1/TRBV3-2; clone size: few; D gene: TRBD2; J gene: TRBJ2-1
CDR3 protein: CASIGERANYGYTF; CDR3 DNA: TGTGCCAGCATCGGTGAGCGGGCTAACTATGGCTACACCTTC; V gene: TRBV2; clone size: -; D gene: -; J gene: TRBJ1-2
CDR3 protein: CATEQGPPGNQPQHF; CDR3 DNA: TGTGCCACAGAACAGGGTCCCCCAGGCAATCAGCCCCAGCATTTT; V gene: TRBV5-4; clone size: -; D gene: -; J gene: TRBJ1-5
CDR3 protein: CASSVGGVGETQYF; CDR3 DNA: TGTGCCAGCAGCGTGGGGGGAGTGGGAGAGACCCAGTACTTC; V gene: TRBV7-3; clone size: -; D gene: -; J gene: TRBJ2-5
CDR3 protein: CASSQAALRGDRGLEAFF; CDR3 DNA: TGCGCCAGCAGCCAAGCGGCACTCCGGGGGGACAGGGGGCTGGAAGCTTTCTTT; V gene: TRBV4-3; clone size: -; D gene: TRBD1; J gene: TRBJ1-1
CDR3 protein: CASSQVPGSNTEAFF; CDR3 DNA: TGTGCCAGCAGCCAGGTTCCGGGGTCCAACACTGAAGCTTTCTTT; V gene: TRBV14; clone size: once; D gene: -; J gene: TRBJ1-1
CDR3 protein: CASSLSRLAGEETQYF; CDR3 DNA: TGCGCCAGCAGCCTAAGCCGACTAGCGGGAGAGGAGACCCAGTACTTC; V gene: TRBV5-1; clone size: -; D gene: TRBD2; J gene: TRBJ2-5
CDR3 protein: CASSWGVETQYF; CDR3 DNA: TGCGCCAGCAGCTGGGGGGTGGAGACCCAGTACTTC; V gene: TRBV5-1; clone size: -; D gene: -; J gene: TRBJ2-5
CDR3 protein: CASSYGQGSRNQPQHF; CDR3 DNA: TGTGCCAGCAGTTATGGACAGGGCTCGCGCAATCAGCCCCAGCATTTT; V gene: TRBV6-5; clone size: -; D gene: TRBD1; J gene: TRBJ1-5
CDR3 protein: CASSSGHYNEQFF; CDR3 DNA: TGTGCCAGCAGTTCAGGACACTACAATGAGCAGTTCTTC; V gene: TRBV6-2/TRBV6-3; clone size: -; D gene: -; J gene: TRBJ2-1
CDR3 protein: CASSLTGQAYEQYF; CDR3 DNA: TGTGCCAGCAGCTTAACGGGACAAGCCTACGAGCAGTACTTC; V gene: TRBV7-8; clone size: -; D gene: -; J gene: TRBJ2-7
CDR3 protein: CASSQTGPTYEQYF; CDR3 DNA: TGTGCCAGCAGCCAGACAGGACCGACCTACGAGCAGTACTTC; V gene: TRBV28; clone size: -; D gene: -; J gene: TRBJ2-7
CDR3 protein: CASSVQKYTEAFF; CDR3 DNA: TGTGCCAGCAGTGTACAGAAGTACACTGAAGCTTTCTTT; V gene: TRBV2; clone size: -; D gene: -; J gene: TRBJ1-1
CDR3 protein: CASSLANGALVFGSYEQYF; CDR3 DNA: TGTGCCAGCAGCTTAGCGAACGGTGCCCTGGTTTTCGGGAGTTACGAGCAGTACTTC; V gene: TRBV7-8; clone size: -; D gene: -; J gene: TRBJ2-7
CDR3 protein: CASSLVSSYEQYF; CDR3 DNA: TGTGCCAGCAGCTTAGTGAGTTCCTACGAGCAGTACTTC; V gene: TRBV7-9; clone size: -; D gene: -; J gene: TRBJ2-7
CDR3 protein: CASSLDHRFTGPWEQYF; CDR3 DNA: TGTGCCAGCAGCTTAGACCACAGGTTCACCGGCCCATGGGAGCAGTACTTC; V gene: TRBV7-2; clone size: -; D gene: -; J gene: TRBJ2-7
CDR3 protein: CASSLDRLDGYTF; CDR3 DNA: TGTGCCAGCAGTTTGGACAGGTTGGATGGCTACACCTTC; V gene: TRBV6-5; clone size: -; D gene: TRBD1; J gene: TRBJ1-2
CDR3 protein: CASSVLTGGHSPLHF; CDR3 DNA: TGTGCCAGCAGTGTCCTGACAGGGGGTCATTCACCCCTCCACTTT; V gene: TRBV25-1; clone size: -; D gene: TRBD1; J gene: TRBJ1-6
CDR3 protein: CASSRGDTPYGYTF; CDR3 DNA: TGTGCCAGCAGTCGGGGGGACACACCCTATGGCTACACCTTC; V gene: TRBV6-5; clone size: -; D gene: -; J gene: TRBJ1-2
CDR3 protein: CASSPLWGRGTGNTIYF; CDR3 DNA: TGTGCCAGCAGCCCCCTCTGGGGCAGGGGGACTGGAAACACCATATATTTT; V gene: TRBV3-1/TRBV3-2; clone size: -; D gene: TRBD1; J gene: TRBJ1-3
CDR3 protein: CASNSWGDYGYTF; CDR3 DNA: TGTGCCAGTAACTCTTGGGGGGACTATGGCTACACCTTC; V gene: TRBV19; clone size: -; D gene: -; J gene: TRBJ1-2
CDR3 protein: CASTPTGYEGEAFF; CDR3 DNA: TGTGCCAGCACCCCCACAGGGTACGAGGGTGAAGCTTTCTTT; V gene: TRBV6-5; clone size: -; D gene: -; J gene: TRBJ1-1
CDR3 protein: CASSLGLRGDTDTQYF; CDR3 DNA: TGTGCCAGCAGCTTAGGTCTGCGGGGGGACACAGATACGCAGTATTTT; V gene: TRBV11-3; clone size: -; D gene: TRBD2; J gene: TRBJ2-3
CDR3 protein: CASSFQVVDGYTF; CDR3 DNA: TGTGCCAGCAGCTTCCAGGTTGTCGATGGGTACACCTTC; V gene: TRBV11-2; clone size: -; D gene: -; J gene: TRBJ1-2
CDR3 protein: CASSFGATLEQYF; CDR3 DNA: TGTGCCAGCAGTTTTGGGGCTACCCTCGAGCAGTACTTC; V gene: TRBV12-3/TRBV12-4; clone size: -; D gene: -; J gene: TRBJ2-7
CDR3 protein: CSGDSLYGYTF; CDR3 DNA: TGCAGCGGGGACAGCCTCTATGGCTACACCTTC; V gene: TRBV29-1; clone size: -; D gene: TRBD1; J gene: TRBJ1-2
CDR3 protein: CASSLGREIYEQYF; CDR3 DNA: TGTGCCAGCAGTTTAGGGCGGGAGATCTACGAGCAGTACTTC; V gene: TRBV27; clone size: -; D gene: TRBD2; J gene: TRBJ2-7
CDR3 protein: CASSLELGGPDTQYF; CDR3 DNA: TGTGCCAGCAGCTTGGAGTTAGGGGGCCCAGATACGCAGTATTTT; V gene: TRBV5-4; clone size: -; D gene: TRBD1; J gene: TRBJ2-3
CDR3 protein: CSASPREDQYF; CDR3 DNA: TGCAGTGCTAGTCCGCGGGAGGACCAGTACTTC; V gene: TRBV20-1; clone size: -; D gene: TRBD2; J gene: TRBJ2-5
CDR3 protein: CASSYSPSGHTGELFF; CDR3 DNA: TGTGCCAGCAGTTACTCCCCTAGCGGGCACACCGGGGAGCTGTTTTTT; V gene: TRBV6-2/TRBV6-3; clone size: -; D gene: TRBD2; J gene: TRBJ2-2
CDR3 protein: CAWMRTGYDSPLHF; CDR3 DNA: TGTGCCTGGATGAGGACTGGGTACGACTCACCCCTCCACTTT; V gene: TRBV30; clone size: -; D gene: -; J gene: TRBJ1-6
CDR3 protein: CSVGTGLDEKLFF; CDR3 DNA: TGCAGCGTGGGGACAGGGCTAGATGAAAAACTGTTTTTT; V gene: TRBV29-1; clone size: -; D gene: TRBD1; J gene: TRBJ1-4
CDR3 protein: CASSPSGGNEQYF; CDR3 DNA: TGTGCCAGCAGCCCCTCAGGAGGGAACGAGCAGTACTTC; V gene: TRBV9; clone size: -; D gene: -; J gene: TRBJ2-7
CDR3 protein: CASSVDRDQPQHF; CDR3 DNA: TGTGCCAGCAGCGTCGACAGAGATCAGCCCCAGCATTTT; V gene: TRBV9; clone size: -; D gene: -; J gene: TRBJ1-5
CDR3 protein: CASSLYRGGGTDTQYF; CDR3 DNA: TGTGCCAGCAGCTTGTACCGCGGGGGGGGCACAGATACGCAGTATTTT; V gene: TRBV5-8; clone size: once; D gene: TRBD2; J gene: TRBJ2-3
CDR3 protein: CLGEIYGYTF; CDR3 DNA: TGTCTCGGGGAGATCTATGGCTACACCTTC; V gene: TRBV27; clone size: -; D gene: -; J gene: TRBJ1-2
CDR3 protein: CASSLPGSPLHF; CDR3 DNA: TGTGCCAGCAGCTTGCCCGGTTCACCCCTCCACTTT; V gene: TRBV11-2; clone size: -; D gene: -; J gene: TRBJ1-6
CDR3 protein: CASYDPASGYPNEQFF; CDR3 DNA: TGTGCCAGCTATGACCCGGCTAGCGGTTATCCTAATGAGCAGTTCTTC; V gene: TRBV28; clone size: -; D gene: TRBD2; J gene: TRBJ2-1
CDR3 protein: CASSPSSGLAGDEQYF; CDR3 DNA: TGTGCCAGCAGCCCAAGCTCGGGACTAGCGGGAGACGAGCAGTACTTC; V gene: TRBV7-9; clone size: -; D gene: TRBD2; J gene: TRBJ2-7
CDR3 protein: CASSPTGDANTIYF; CDR3 DNA: TGTGCCAGCTCGCCTACAGGGGACGCAAACACCATATATTTT; V gene: TRBV18; clone size: -; D gene: TRBD1; J gene: TRBJ1-3
CDR3 protein: CASSTSFAANEKLFF; CDR3 DNA: TGCGCCAGCAGCACCAGTTTCGCGGCTAATGAAAAACTGTTTTTT; V gene: TRBV5-1; clone size: -; D gene: -; J gene: TRBJ1-4
CDR3 protein: CASSLAGQGGGYEQYF; CDR3 DNA: TGTGCCAGCAGCTTGGCGGGACAGGGGGGCGGCTACGAGCAGTACTTC; V gene: TRBV5-6; clone size: -; D gene: TRBD1; J gene: TRBJ2-7
CDR3 protein: CASSAGSYNEQFF; CDR3 DNA: TGTGCCAGCAGCGCCGGCTCCTACAATGAGCAGTTCTTC; V gene: TRBV9; clone size: -; D gene: -; J gene: TRBJ2-1
CDR3 protein: CASSRGGSLLEDTEAFF; CDR3 DNA: TGTGCCAGCAGCCGGGGGGGCTCACTCCTAGAGGACACTGAAGCTTTCTTT; V gene: TRBV7-2; clone size: once; D gene: -; J gene: TRBJ1-1
CDR3 protein: CASSYLDRSSYNEQFF; CDR3 DNA: TGTGCCAGCAGTTACTTGGACAGGAGCTCCTACAATGAGCAGTTCTTC; V gene: TRBV6-6; clone size: -; D gene: TRBD1; J gene: TRBJ2-1
CDR3 protein: CASRQTGGREKLFF; CDR3 DNA: TGTGCCAGCAGACAGACAGGGGGCCGTGAAAAACTGTTTTTT; V gene: TRBV6-6; clone size: -; D gene: TRBD1; J gene: TRBJ1-4
CDR3 protein: CASSRTSGSSYEQYF; CDR3 DNA: TGTGCCAGCAGCCGGACTAGCGGGAGCTCCTACGAGCAGTACTTC; V gene: TRBV5-4; clone size: -; D gene: TRBD2; J gene: TRBJ2-7
CDR3 protein: CASRGRTGLPYEQYF; CDR3 DNA: TGTGCCAGCAGGGGGAGGACAGGGCTCCCCTACGAGCAGTACTTC; V gene: TRBV27; clone size: -; D gene: TRBD1; J gene: TRBJ2-7
CDR3 protein: CSVFFASGSLYEQYF; CDR3 DNA: TGCAGCGTTTTCTTTGCTAGCGGGAGTCTCTACGAGCAGTACTTC; V gene: TRBV29-1; clone size: -; D gene: TRBD2; J gene: TRBJ2-7
CDR3 protein: CASSSGQGAFNEQFF; CDR3 DNA: TGTGCCAGCAGTTCGGGACAGGGGGCTTTCAATGAGCAGTTCTTC; V gene: TRBV6-2/TRBV6-3; clone size: -; D gene: TRBD1; J gene: TRBJ2-1
CDR3 protein: CASSQVPEVDEQFF; CDR3 DNA: TGTGCCAGCAGCCAAGTGCCGGAGGTGGATGAGCAGTTCTTC; V gene: TRBV3-1/TRBV3-2; clone size: -; D gene: -; J gene: TRBJ2-1
CDR3 protein: CASSLTAGALHF; CDR3 DNA: TGTGCCAGCAGTTTGACCGCAGGGGCCCTCCACTTT; V gene: TRBV28; clone size: -; D gene: -; J gene: TRBJ1-6
CDR3 protein: CASSATSGGLQETQYF; CDR3 DNA: TGCGCCAGCAGTGCAACTAGCGGGGGGCTACAAGAGACCCAGTACTTC; V gene: TRBV10-2; clone size: -; D gene: TRBD2; J gene: TRBJ2-5
CDR3 protein: CASSEGQSWALHF; CDR3 DNA: TGTGCCAGCAGTGAGGGACAGAGCTGGGCCCTCCACTTT; V gene: TRBV2; clone size: -; D gene: TRBD1; J gene: TRBJ1-6
CDR3 protein: CASSLIPGTYNSPLHF; CDR3 DNA: TGTGCCAGCAGCTTAATCCCGGGAACCTATAATTCACCCCTCCACTTT; V gene: TRBV7-2; clone size: -; D gene: -; J gene: TRBJ1-6
CDR3 protein: CASSTSGGSYEQYF; CDR3 DNA: TGTGCCAGCTCAACTTCAGGGGGCTCTTACGAGCAGTACTTC; V gene: TRBV18; clone size: -; D gene: TRBD1; J gene: TRBJ2-7
CDR3 protein: CAACRQGAGEAFF; CDR3 DNA: TGTGCCGCGTGCCGACAGGGAGCTGGTGAAGCTTTCTTT; V gene: TRBV5-4; clone size: once; D gene: TRBD1; J gene: TRBJ1-1
CDR3 protein: CASSLSADQYGYTF; CDR3 DNA: TGTGCCAGCAGCTTGTCAGCGGACCAATATGGCTACACCTTC; V gene: TRBV5-5; clone size: -; D gene: -; J gene: TRBJ1-2